These 21 T cell receptor beta chains were all obtained from the same sample, sequenced in a study of T cell repertoires in cytomegalovirus infection. TCRdb called the reads again in MiXCR, with one record for every CDR3 protein. The sample contains approximately 500,000 distinct CDR3 sequences, more than 25% of which appear only once. Material for sequencing was PBMCs. These receptors were collected from a human donor in good health (CMV status not recorded). Some clones in this sample may be carry-over from other donors' samples.

This clonotype has a count of ten or more. The chain couples TRBV7-8 to TRBJ2-3; the D gene is possibly TRBD2 (6 bases). The CDR3 has 19 residues. The V gene's germline CDR1 is SGHVS and CDR2 FQNEAQ. The V end was cut by 5 bases, the J end by 0 bases, with 24 bases between. CDR3 nucleotides: TGTGCCAGCAGCACACTCCCGTCGGTAGCGGAATCTAGCACAGATACGCAGTATTTT. Its translation: CASSTLPSVAESSTDTQYF.

This clonotype has a handful of counts. The chain links TRBV4-3 to TRBJ1-1; D is possibly TRBD1 (6 bases). V was cut by 4 bases and J by 1 base, with 13 bases left in between. The CDR3 consists of 15 residues. Germline CDR1 reads LGHNA; CDR2 reads YSLEER. CDR3 amino acids: CASSPSATGNTEAFF. DNA of the CDR3: TGCGCCAGCAGCCCCTCAGCGACAGGGAACACTGAAGCTTTCTTT.

The rearrangement links TRBV27 to TRBJ1-1; no definite D call. Germline CDR1 MNHEY, CDR2 SMNVEV (reference sequence). V was clipped by 4 bases and J by 1 base, with 7 bases between them. CDR3 size: 13 residues. CDR3 sequence: CASSYMSNTEAFF. CDR3 in DNA: TGTGCCAGCAGTTATATGTCGAACACTGAAGCTTTCTTT.

This rearrangement joins TRBV6-5 to TRBJ1-1, with no clear D. V lost 0 bases, J lost 1 base, and 9 bases lay in between. The CDR3 has 15 amino acids. Germline loops: CDR1 MNHEY, CDR2 SVGAGI. The CDR3 bases are TGTGCCAGCAGTTACTCGAGGTTGGCGAACACTGAAGCTTTCTTT. Protein product: CASSYSRLANTEAFF.

This clonotype was seen a handful of times. J is TRBJ2-1 and V is TRBV29-1; 7 nucleotides match TRBD2. Germline-derived CDR1 and CDR2 are SQVTM and ANQGSEA. Trimming removed 4 bases from V and 0 bases from J; junction bases left unmatched: 9. CDR3 length: 16 amino acids. The CDR3 region has the DNA TGCAGCGTTGGTGGGAGGCTAGCGGTCTCCTACAATGAGCAGTTCTTC. It encodes CSVGGRLAVSYNEQFF.

This clonotype showed up many times. The chain uses TRBV6-5 and TRBJ2-7; 9 positions agree with TRBD2. CDR1 MNHEY and CDR2 SVGAGI come from the germline V gene. There are 15 residues in the CDR3. V trimming: 6 bases; J trimming: 2 bases; junction bases outside the gene matches: 8. CDR3 sequence: CASRTLSGSTYEQYV. The CDR3 nucleotides are TGTGCCAGCAGGACCCTTAGCGGGAGCACCTACGAGCAGTACGTC.

The J gene is TRBJ2-1, the V gene TRBV28, with D possibly matching TRBD2 (6 bases). CDR1 and CDR2 (germline): MDHEN, SYDVKM. V was shortened by 7 bases and J by 3 bases, with 10 bases between the two germline ends. This CDR3 contains 13 residues. The CDR3 nucleotides are TGTGCCAGCACCCAGACTAGCTACAATGAGCAGTTCTTC. This encodes CASTQTSYNEQFF.

J is TRBJ2-5 and V is TRBV5-4; tentative D call: TRBD2 (6 bases). Trimming stripped 5 bases from V and 3 bases from J, with 11 bases between. CDR3 length: 13 amino acids. Germline V gene lookup returns CDR1 SGHNT and CDR2 YYREEE (reference sequence). The CDR3 reads CASRGTWEETQYF. The CDR3 DNA follows: TGTGCCAGCAGGGGGACTTGGGAAGAGACCCAGTACTTC.

This sequence joins TRBV6-6 and TRBJ2-2; D gene uncertain. The germline V gene has CDR1 MNHNY and CDR2 SVGAGI (reference sequence). The CDR3 runs 12 residues. Trimming removed 6 bases at V and 9 bases at J, with 11 bases between. CDR3 bases: TGTGCCAGCAGCACAGCCATCTGGGAGCTGTTTTTT. It translates to CASSTAIWELFF.

This chain's CDR3 is CASNFGRGNTEAFF. CDR3 bases: TGTGCCAGCAACTTTGGGAGGGGGAACACTGAAGCTTTCTTT. The V call is TRBV6-2 or TRBV6-3, the J call TRBJ1-1, with D perhaps matching TRBD1 (5 bases). Per the germline V gene, CDR1 is MNHEY and CDR2 is SVGEGT. This CDR3 has 14 residues. Deletions cut 7 bases from V and 1 base from J, with 13 bases between.

This clonotype was detected ten times or more. The chain uses TRBV7-3 and TRBJ1-6; 7 positions agree with TRBD1. The CDR3 has 16 amino acids. Germline CDR1 is SGHTA and CDR2 is FQGTGA. The V gene end was trimmed by 1 base and the J gene end by 7 bases; junction bases not matched to a gene: 7. This CDR3 reads CASSLRAGGQNSPLHF. The CDR3 coding sequence is TGTGCCAGCAGCTTAAGGGCAGGGGGTCAGAATTCACCCCTCCACTTT.

V gene TRBV7-8 combines with J gene TRBJ2-7; D unclear. Per germline, CDR1 SGHVS and CDR2 FQNEAQ. The ends were cut back, 3 bases at V and 2 bases at J, with 14 bases in the middle. The CDR3 is 15 amino acids. CDR3 sequence (DNA): TGTGCCAGCAGCTTGGCCGATTGGCGAGCCTACGAGCAGTACTTC. It translates to CASSLADWRAYEQYF.

The chain combines TRBV28 with TRBJ2-7; 7 nucleotides match TRBD1. This CDR3 contains 14 residues. Germline CDR1 is MDHEN and CDR2 is SYDVKM. V shed 4 bases, J shed 0 bases, and the junction held 3 bases outside the gene matches. CDR3 DNA sequence: TGTGCCAGCAGTTCGGGACAGAGCTCCTACGAGCAGTACTTC. It codes for CASSSGQSSYEQYF.

Only a few counts were recorded for this clonotype. V usage is TRBV29-1 and J usage is TRBJ1-2; D is perhaps TRBD1 (6 bases). The CDR3 contains 14 residues. CDR1 is SQVTM, CDR2 ANQGSEA, per germline. V was trimmed by 1 base and J by 5 bases, leaving 14 bases between them. The CDR3 nucleotides are TGCAGCGTTGAAGTCCTACAGGGAGGGTATGGCTACACCTTC. This sequence encodes CSVEVLQGGYGYTF.

Ten or more counts support this clonotype. V and J are TRBV12-3 or TRBV12-4 and TRBJ1-2, with D unresolved. V shed 2 bases and J shed 7 bases, with 14 bases lying between them. The CDR3 has 14 amino acids. The CDR3 is CASSLKVAPRGYTF. In DNA form, the CDR3 reads TGTGCCAGCAGTTTAAAGGTAGCTCCCCGTGGCTACACCTTC.

This clonotype was seen only a few times. This chain links TRBV6-5 with TRBJ1-1; D possibly corresponds to TRBD1 (6 bases). The CDR3 totals 13 residues. The V end was cut by 7 bases, the J end by 7 bases, with 16 bases between. Per the germline V gene, CDR1 is MNHEY and CDR2 is SVGAGI. DNA of the CDR3: TGTGCCAGCATTCAAAGACAGGCCCTTGAAGCTTTCTTT. As protein: CASIQRQALEAFF.

A single count supports this clonotype. The V call is TRBV12-3 or TRBV12-4, the J call TRBJ2-7; TRBD2 is a possible D gene (6 bases). This CDR3 has 13 residues. V was pared by 11 bases and J by 0 bases, with 14 bases between. The CDR3 region has the DNA TGTGCCGCTGAAGACGGGAGCTCCTACGAGCAGTACTTC. As protein: CAAEDGSSYEQYF.

This clonotype has just a few counts. The chain is built from TRBV7-9 and TRBJ2-1; TRBD2 matches at 10 bases. Per germline, CDR1 SEHNR and CDR2 FQNEAQ (reference sequence). V shed 1 base, J shed 2 bases, and the junction held 5 bases outside the gene matches. The CDR3 has 17 residues. CDR3 DNA: TGTGCCAGCAGCTTAGGGTCTAGCGGGAGCGCCTACAATGAGCAGTTCTTC. Translation gives CASSLGSSGSAYNEQFF.

The chain carries TRBV24-1 and TRBJ1-1; the match to TRBD1 covers 7 bases. The CDR3 totals 17 residues. Germline assignment: CDR1 KGHDR and CDR2 SFDVKD. V lost 3 bases, J lost 2 bases, and 11 bases stayed unmatched. CDR3 nucleotide sequence: TGTGCCACCAGTGATAGTAACAGGGGAGAAGGAAACACTGAAGCTTTCTTT. Protein sequence: CATSDSNRGEGNTEAFF.

This clonotype has a handful of counts. This chain connects TRBV19 to TRBJ1-1; TRBD1 might be the D (5 bases). Trimming took off 7 bases at V and 1 base at J, with 16 bases between the two ends. Germline CDR1 is LNHDA and CDR2 is SQIVND (reference sequence). The CDR3 contains 15 residues. The chain's CDR3 is CASTMGGTPNTEAFF. The CDR3 DNA sequence: TGTGCCAGTACCATGGGGGGGACTCCGAACACTGAAGCTTTCTTT.

This chain links TRBV25-1 with TRBJ2-3, with D possibly being TRBD2 (5 bases). V shed 6 bases and J shed 8 bases, with 15 bases lying between them. The germline V gene encodes CDR1 MGHDK and CDR2 SYGVNS. CDR3 length: 13 amino acids. CDR3 nucleotides: TGTGCCAGCAGAGCTGGGAGCGGTGGTACGCAGTATTTT. Translated: CASRAGSGGTQYF.